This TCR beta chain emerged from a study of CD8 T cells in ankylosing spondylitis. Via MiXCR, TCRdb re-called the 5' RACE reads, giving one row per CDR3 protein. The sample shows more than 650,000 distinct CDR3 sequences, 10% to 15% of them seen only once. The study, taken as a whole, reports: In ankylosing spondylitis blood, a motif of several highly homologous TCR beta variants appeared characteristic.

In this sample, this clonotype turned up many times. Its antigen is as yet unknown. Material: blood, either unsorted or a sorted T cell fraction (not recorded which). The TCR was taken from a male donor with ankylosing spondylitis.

The CDR3 region is CASSQPDLAANEQFF. CDR3 DNA: TGTGCCAGCAGCCAACCCGACCTAGCGGCCAATGAGCAGTTCTTC. The chain recombines TRBV4-2 with TRBJ2-1, with 7 nucleotides matching TRBD2. The germline gives CDR1 LGHNA, CDR2 YNFKEQ. The CDR3 runs 15 residues. V shed 2 bases and J 6 bases; nucleotides not matched to a gene: 7.